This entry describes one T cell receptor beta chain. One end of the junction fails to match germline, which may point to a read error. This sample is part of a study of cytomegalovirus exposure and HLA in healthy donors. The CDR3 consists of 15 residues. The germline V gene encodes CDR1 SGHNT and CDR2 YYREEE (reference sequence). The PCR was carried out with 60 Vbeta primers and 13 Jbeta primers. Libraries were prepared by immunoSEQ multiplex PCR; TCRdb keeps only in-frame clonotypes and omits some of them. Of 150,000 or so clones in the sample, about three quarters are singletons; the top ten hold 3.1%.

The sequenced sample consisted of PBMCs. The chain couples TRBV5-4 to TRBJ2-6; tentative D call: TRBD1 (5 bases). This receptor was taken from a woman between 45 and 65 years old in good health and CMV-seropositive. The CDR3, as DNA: TGTGCCAGCAGCTCCAGGGTCGGTGGGGCCAACGGCCTGACTTTC. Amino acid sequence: CASSSRVGGANGLTF.